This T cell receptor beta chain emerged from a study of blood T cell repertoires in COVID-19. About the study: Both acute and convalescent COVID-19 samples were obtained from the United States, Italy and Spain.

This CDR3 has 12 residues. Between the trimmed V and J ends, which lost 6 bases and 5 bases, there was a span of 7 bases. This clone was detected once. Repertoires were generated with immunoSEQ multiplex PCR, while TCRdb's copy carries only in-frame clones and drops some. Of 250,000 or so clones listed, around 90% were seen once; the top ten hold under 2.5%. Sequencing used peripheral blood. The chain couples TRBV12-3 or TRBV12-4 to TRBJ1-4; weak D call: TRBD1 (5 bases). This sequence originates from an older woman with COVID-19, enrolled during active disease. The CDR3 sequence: CASRGGNEKLFF. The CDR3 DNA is TGTGCCAGCAGGGGGGGGAATGAAAAACTGTTTTTT.